A single sample is the source of the 5 T cell receptor beta chains below, sequenced in a study of beta chain features in type 1 diabetes. Expressed TCRB transcripts were sequenced because the isolated RNA had all been reverse transcribed beforehand. Sequencing was performed with immunoSEQ multiplex PCR; in TCRdb, only in-frame clones are kept and a portion is missing. The profile covers about 140,000 clones, with about 7% appearing a single time and about 1.4% taken by the ten largest. Sequencing was performed on central memory CD4+ T cells from blood. All receptors come from a woman in her 30s in good health.

V gene TRBV6-1 combines with J gene TRBJ2-6, with D possibly matching TRBD1 (5 bases). Germline V gene lookup returns CDR1 MNHNS and CDR2 SASEGT. V was cut by 1 base and J by 4 bases, with 8 bases left in between. CDR3 length equals 15 residues. The CDR3 is CASSEGGAGANVLTF. The CDR3 DNA follows: TGTGCCAGCAGTGAAGGGGGCGCGGGGGCCAACGTCCTGACTTTC.

V is TRBV5-4 and J is TRBJ2-5; 8 bases are shared with TRBD2. The germline CDR1 and CDR2 sequences are SGHNT and YYREEE (reference sequence). The ends lost 4 bases at V and 0 bases at J; junction bases unmatched: 8. The CDR3 runs 16 residues. The CDR3 here is CASSTPLAGNQETQYF. CDR3 DNA: TGTGCCAGCAGCACGCCCTTAGCGGGAAACCAAGAGACCCAGTACTTC.

This clone has just a few counts. V gene TRBV5-1 combines with J gene TRBJ1-2; TRBD1 is a possible D gene (5 bases). The CDR3 has 13 amino acids. Germline V gene lookup returns CDR1 SGHRS and CDR2 YFSETQ. Trimming pared 1 base from V and 6 bases from J, leaving 10 bases between. The CDR3 loop is CASSLSTGNGYTF. The CDR3 DNA follows: TGCGCCAGCAGCTTGAGTACAGGAAATGGCTACACCTTC.

The table lists this clone with a few counts. The rearrangement joins TRBV4-1 to TRBJ2-3; D unclear. V lost 0 bases and J lost 3, with 7 bases in between. The CDR3 extends over 14 amino acids. Germline CDR1 is MGHRA and CDR2 is YSYEKL. The CDR3 is CASSQEYQTDTQYF. The CDR3 coding sequence is TGCGCCAGCAGCCAAGAATACCAGACAGATACGCAGTATTTT.

This clone was observed a handful of times. This sequence joins TRBV7-8 and TRBJ2-7; the D gene is possibly TRBD2 (5 bases). The CDR3 is 16 residues long. The V and J ends lost 5 bases and 2 bases respectively, with 19 bases between them. The germline gives CDR1 SGHVS, CDR2 FQNEAQ. This CDR3 reads CASSVTRISAAYEQYF. The CDR3 nucleotides are TGTGCCAGCAGCGTTACTAGGATCTCCGCAGCCTACGAGCAGTACTTC.